The T cell receptor (beta chain) under discussion was sequenced for a study of blood T cell repertoires in COVID-19. Overall study: Sources were T cells, B-cell-depleted T cells, or PBMCs; the material itself was cDNA or gDNA.

The length of the CDR3 is 15 residues. The germline V gene encodes CDR1 SGDLS and CDR2 YYNGEE. The trim removed 4 bases at V and 5 bases at J, leaving 9 bases unmatched. The data were produced by immunoSEQ multiplex PCR, yet TCRdb's version contains in-frame clones alone and is incomplete. The sample yields 65,000 to 80,000 clones, less than 90% seen once. The receptor was derived from a man at least 80 years old in a cohort sampled during active COVID-19. V is TRBV9 and J is TRBJ1-1, with 9 nucleotides matching TRBD1. The specimen was peripheral blood. The CDR3 coding sequence is TGTGCCAGCAGCCCTTCGGGACAGGGTGTTACTGAAGCTTTCTTT. It translates to CASSPSGQGVTEAFF.